This is a list of T cell receptor beta chains from one sample in a study of PD-1 blockade in classical Hodgkin lymphoma. TCRdb's table, derived via immunoSEQ multiplex PCR, lists solely in-frame clones and lacks some. The top ten clones hold 2.5% to 3% of a sample with almost 20,000 clones, approximately 87% of them seen once. The specimen was CD4+ T cells from blood, collected before the fourth cycle of nivolumab. The receptors originated from a human donor with classical Hodgkin lymphoma. Both conserved end residues are part of each CDR3. The D gene is left open where the match is weak. Clone size is given for some rows only: seen once, a few or many times, or a class if the clone is expanded.

V: TRBV28; J: TRBJ1-5; size: NA; D: NA; CDR3: CASSLQGGMNQPQHF; DNA: TGTGCCAGCAGTTTACAAGGGGGGATGAATCAGCCCCAGCATTTT
V: TRBV7-9; J: TRBJ2-7; size: NA; D: NA; CDR3: CASSLAGPPYEQYF; DNA: TGTGCCAGCAGCTTAGCCGGACCCCCCTACGAGCAGTACTTC
V: TRBV6-1; J: TRBJ1-3; size: NA; D: NA; CDR3: CASSEVWSFFGNTIYF; DNA: TGTGCCAGCAGTGAAGTTTGGAGTTTTTTCGGAAACACCATATATTTT
V: TRBV11-3; J: TRBJ1-5; size: NA; D: TRBD1; CDR3: CASSLGGQGGGQPQHF; DNA: TGTGCCAGCAGCTTAGGCGGACAGGGGGGCGGTCAGCCCCAGCATTTT
V: TRBV10-3; J: TRBJ2-7; size: NA; D: NA; CDR3: CAISETGLDLREYF; DNA: TGTGCCATCAGTGAGACGGGACTCGACCTACGAGAGTACTTC
V: TRBV6-1; J: TRBJ2-7; size: NA; D: TRBD1; CDR3: CASSRTGGAIEQYF; DNA: TGTGCCAGCAGTAGGACAGGGGGCGCTATCGAGCAGTACTTC
V: TRBV9; J: TRBJ1-1; size: NA; D: NA; CDR3: CASSVDPAPNTEAFF; DNA: TGTGCCAGCAGCGTAGACCCAGCGCCGAACACTGAAGCTTTCTTT
V: TRBV19; J: TRBJ2-3; size: NA; D: NA; CDR3: CASSIGWASTDTQYF; DNA: TGTGCCAGTAGTATTGGATGGGCTAGCACAGATACGCAGTATTTT
V: TRBV28; J: TRBJ1-5; size: few; D: NA; CDR3: CASSFGPGRRGLTKPQHF; DNA: TGTGCCAGCAGTTTTGGACCGGGGCGAAGGGGGTTGACGAAGCCCCAGCATTTT
V: TRBV29-1; J: TRBJ2-7; size: once; D: TRBD1; CDR3: CSVRQGAYEQYF; DNA: TGCAGCGTTAGACAGGGGGCCTACGAGCAGTACTTC
V: TRBV2; J: TRBJ2-4; size: NA; D: NA; CDR3: CASSERGDIQYF; DNA: TGTGCCAGCAGTGAACGCGGGGACATTCAGTACTTC
V: TRBV2; J: TRBJ2-1; size: NA; D: NA; CDR3: CASSLASNNEQFF; DNA: TGTGCCAGCAGTCTAGCGAGCAACAATGAGCAGTTCTTC
V: TRBV10-3; J: TRBJ2-5; size: once; D: TRBD2; CDR3: CAISDGGGETQYF; DNA: TGTGCCATCAGTGATGGGGGGGGAGAGACCCAGTACTTC
V: TRBV5-1; J: TRBJ2-2; size: NA; D: NA; CDR3: CASSLSGQVQTGELFF; DNA: TGCGCCAGCAGCTTGTCCGGCCAGGTCCAGACCGGGGAGCTGTTTTTT
V: TRBV11-2; J: TRBJ2-7; size: NA; D: TRBD2; CDR3: CASSLGPAGGPGSYEQYF; DNA: TGTGCCAGCAGCTTAGGTCCAGCGGGAGGGCCTGGGTCCTACGAGCAGTACTTC
V: TRBV19; J: TRBJ2-6; size: NA; D: TRBD1; CDR3: CASTAGQGAQGANVLTF; DNA: TGTGCCAGTACGGCCGGACAGGGGGCCCAAGGGGCCAACGTCCTGACTTTC
V: TRBV10-3; J: TRBJ1-2; size: NA; D: NA; CDR3: CAISELVTTNYGYTF; DNA: TGTGCCATCAGTGAGTTGGTGACCACAAACTATGGCTACACCTTC
V: TRBV28; J: TRBJ2-7; size: NA; D: TRBD2; CDR3: CASRSGLAGYEQYF; DNA: TGTGCCAGCAGATCGGGACTAGCGGGGTACGAGCAGTACTTC
V: TRBV9; J: TRBJ2-1; size: NA; D: NA; CDR3: CASSVAPIGVNEQFF; DNA: TGTGCCAGCAGCGTAGCCCCGATTGGGGTCAATGAGCAGTTCTTC
V: TRBV10-3; J: TRBJ2-3; size: NA; D: NA; CDR3: CAISRDSSRTDTQYF; DNA: TGTGCCATCAGTCGGGACTCTTCTCGCACAGATACGCAGTATTTT
V: TRBV10-1; J: TRBJ2-5; size: NA; D: NA; CDR3: CASSDGGLVETQYF; DNA: TGCGCCAGCAGTGATGGGGGGTTGGTGGAGACCCAGTACTTC
V: TRBV18; J: TRBJ2-7; size: NA; D: TRBD2; CDR3: CASSLGGTTYEQYF; DNA: TGTGCCAGCTCACTTGGTGGGACTACCTACGAGCAGTACTTC
V: TRBV15; J: TRBJ2-5; size: NA; D: NA; CDR3: CATSRDPWGIQETQYF; DNA: TGTGCCACCAGCAGAGATCCTTGGGGTATACAAGAGACCCAGTACTTC
V: TRBV5-6; J: TRBJ2-5; size: NA; D: NA; CDR3: CASSSVVAFQETQYF; DNA: TGTGCCAGCAGCTCAGTCGTGGCCTTCCAAGAGACCCAGTACTTC
V: TRBV19; J: TRBJ2-4; size: NA; D: NA; CDR3: CATTPGHPDIQYF; DNA: TGTGCCACCACCCCGGGTCATCCGGACATTCAGTACTTC
V: TRBV7-8; J: TRBJ2-1; size: NA; D: TRBD2; CDR3: CASSPNRGLVEANEQFF; DNA: TGTGCCAGCAGCCCGAACCGTGGACTAGTCGAAGCCAATGAGCAGTTCTTC
V: TRBV7-9; J: TRBJ1-1; size: NA; D: NA; CDR3: CASSRTPSSEAFF; DNA: TGTGCCAGCAGCCGGACACCGAGTTCTGAAGCTTTCTTT
V: TRBV5-4; J: TRBJ1-1; size: NA; D: NA; CDR3: CASSRAGVLNTEAFF; DNA: TGTGCCAGCAGCAGAGCAGGGGTCCTCAACACTGAAGCTTTCTTT
V: TRBV7-8; J: TRBJ2-1; size: NA; D: TRBD2; CDR3: CASRGLAGFYNEQFF; DNA: TGTGCCAGCAGGGGACTAGCGGGCTTCTACAATGAGCAGTTCTTC
V: TRBV2; J: TRBJ1-1; size: few; D: NA; CDR3: CASSESGVTEAFF; DNA: TGTGCCAGCAGTGAGTCGGGGGTCACTGAAGCTTTCTTT
V: TRBV27; J: TRBJ1-1; size: NA; D: NA; CDR3: CASSLSTAQGPTEAFF; DNA: TGTGCCAGCAGTTTATCGACCGCCCAGGGACCGACCGAAGCTTTCTTT
V: TRBV7-9; J: TRBJ1-3; size: NA; D: NA; CDR3: CASSLDIYSGNTIYF; DNA: TGTGCCAGCTCTCTGGACATTTACTCTGGAAACACCATATATTTT
V: TRBV18; J: TRBJ1-4; size: NA; D: TRBD1; CDR3: CASSTGVNEKLFF; DNA: TGTGCCAGCTCAACAGGGGTTAATGAAAAACTGTTTTTT
V: TRBV5-6; J: TRBJ2-5; size: few; D: TRBD1; CDR3: CASSYNWGQGKGETQYF; DNA: TGTGCCAGCAGCTATAACTGGGGACAGGGGAAGGGAGAGACCCAGTACTTC
V: TRBV6-1; J: TRBJ1-2; size: medium-sized; D: NA; CDR3: CASSEVGGYGYTF; DNA: TGTGCCAGCAGTGAAGTAGGGGGCTATGGCTACACCTTC
V: TRBV19; J: TRBJ2-2; size: NA; D: NA; CDR3: CASSPGRGTGELFF; DNA: TGTGCCAGTAGCCCCGGGAGAGGAACCGGGGAGCTGTTTTTT
V: TRBV27; J: TRBJ2-2; size: NA; D: TRBD2; CDR3: CASGGSGRVGGELFF; DNA: TGTGCCAGCGGCGGTAGCGGGAGGGTCGGCGGGGAGCTGTTTTTT
V: TRBV19; J: TRBJ2-1; size: NA; D: TRBD2; CDR3: CASAGLAGGSYNEQFF; DNA: TGTGCCAGCGCGGGACTAGCGGGAGGCTCCTACAATGAGCAGTTCTTC
V: TRBV6-6; J: TRBJ1-5; size: NA; D: NA; CDR3: CASRRQINQPQHF; DNA: TGTGCCAGCAGACGACAGATCAATCAGCCCCAGCATTTT
V: TRBV5-6; J: TRBJ2-7; size: few; D: NA; CDR3: CASSWGRQAYEQYF; DNA: TGTGCCAGCAGCTGGGGTCGACAGGCCTACGAGCAGTACTTC
V: TRBV19; J: TRBJ2-1; size: NA; D: NA; CDR3: CASSIPGVGNEQFF; DNA: TGTGCCAGTAGTATCCCGGGGGTAGGGAATGAGCAGTTCTTC